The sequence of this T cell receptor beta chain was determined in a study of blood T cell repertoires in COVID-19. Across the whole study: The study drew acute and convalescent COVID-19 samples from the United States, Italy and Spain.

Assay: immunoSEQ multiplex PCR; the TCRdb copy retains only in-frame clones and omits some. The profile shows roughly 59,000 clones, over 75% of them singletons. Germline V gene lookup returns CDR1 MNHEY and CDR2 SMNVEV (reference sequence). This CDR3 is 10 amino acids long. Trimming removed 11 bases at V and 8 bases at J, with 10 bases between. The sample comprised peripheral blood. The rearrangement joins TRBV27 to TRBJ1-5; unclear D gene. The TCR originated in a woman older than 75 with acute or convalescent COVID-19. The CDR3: CAPPLEPQHF. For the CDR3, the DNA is TGTGCCCCCCCCCTTGAGCCCCAGCATTTT.